The clone carrying this T cell receptor beta chain was seen many times. The CDR3 spans 12 residues. Trimming removed 8 bases from V and 6 bases from J, with 9 bases in between. The germline V gene encodes CDR1 KGHDR and CDR2 SFDVKD. Preparation of the TCRbeta library involved a method that used unique molecular identifiers. TCRdb re-derived calls from the PCR reads in MiXCR, one entry per CDR3 protein. The sample holds just over 950,000 distinct CDR3 sequences; 25% to 35% are singletons and the top ten take about 28%. The entry originates in a study of T-cell reconstitution after alpha-beta-depleted transplantation in children.

Source: PBMCs, mostly from graft donor cells, taken 360 days after TCRalphabeta/CD19-depleted stem cell transplant. The genes are TRBV24-1 and TRBJ2-2; D remains ambiguous. The receptor was derived from a boy in the first two years of life who had a stem cell transplant for SCID, so the T cells may come from the graft donor. The DNA of the CDR3 is TGTGCCACCACCCTGTATGCCGGGGAGCTGTTTTTT. It specifies CATTLYAGELFF.